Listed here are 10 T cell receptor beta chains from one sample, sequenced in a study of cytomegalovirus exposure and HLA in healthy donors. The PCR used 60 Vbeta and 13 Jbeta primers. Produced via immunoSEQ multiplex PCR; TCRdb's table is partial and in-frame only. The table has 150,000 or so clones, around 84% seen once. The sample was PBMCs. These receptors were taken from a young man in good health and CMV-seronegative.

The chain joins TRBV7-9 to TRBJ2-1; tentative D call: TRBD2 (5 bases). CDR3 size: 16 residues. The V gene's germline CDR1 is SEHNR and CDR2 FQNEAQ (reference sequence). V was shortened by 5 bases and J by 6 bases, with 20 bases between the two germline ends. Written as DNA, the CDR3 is TGTGCCAGCAGCCCAGCCGCCAGCGGCACCTTCAATGAGCAGTTCTTC. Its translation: CASSPAASGTFNEQFF.

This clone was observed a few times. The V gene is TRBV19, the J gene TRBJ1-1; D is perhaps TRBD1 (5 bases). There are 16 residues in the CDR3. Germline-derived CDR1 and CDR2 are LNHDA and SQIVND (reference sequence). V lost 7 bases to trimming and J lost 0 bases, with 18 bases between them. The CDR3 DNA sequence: TGTGCCAGTACTCCACCCCGGGACTCCCTGAACACTGAAGCTTTCTTT. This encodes CASTPPRDSLNTEAFF.

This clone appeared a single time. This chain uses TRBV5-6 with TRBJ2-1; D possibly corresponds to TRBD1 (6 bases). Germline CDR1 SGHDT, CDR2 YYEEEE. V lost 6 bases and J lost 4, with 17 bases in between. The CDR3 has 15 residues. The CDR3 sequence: CASNQATGYYNEQFF. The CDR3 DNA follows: TGTGCCAGCAACCAGGCTACAGGGTATTACAATGAGCAGTTCTTC.

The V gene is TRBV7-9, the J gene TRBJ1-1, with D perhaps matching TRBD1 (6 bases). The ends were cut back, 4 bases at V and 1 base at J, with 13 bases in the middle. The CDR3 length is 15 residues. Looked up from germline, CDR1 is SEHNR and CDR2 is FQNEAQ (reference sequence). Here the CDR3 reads CASSSGDVQNTEAFF. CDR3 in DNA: TGTGCCAGCAGCTCAGGGGACGTTCAGAACACTGAAGCTTTCTTT.

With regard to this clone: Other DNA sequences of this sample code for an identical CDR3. The CDR3: CASSLELAGHYEQYF. CDR3 nucleotide sequence: TGTGCCAGCAGCTTAGAGCTAGCGGGGCACTACGAGCAGTACTTC. The V call is TRBV11-2, the J call TRBJ2-7, with 9 bases identical to TRBD2. V lost 0 bases, J lost 3 bases, and 3 bases stayed unmatched. Per germline, CDR1 SGHAT and CDR2 FQNNGV. The CDR3 sequence is 15 residues long.

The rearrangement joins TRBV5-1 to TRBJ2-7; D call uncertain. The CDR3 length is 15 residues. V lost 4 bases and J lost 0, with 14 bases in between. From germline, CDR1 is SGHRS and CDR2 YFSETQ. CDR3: CASSPGLIDSYEQYF. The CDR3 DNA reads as TGCGCCAGCAGCCCTGGGCTCATCGACTCCTACGAGCAGTACTTC. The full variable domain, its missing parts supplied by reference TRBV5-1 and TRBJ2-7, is KAGVTQTPRYLIKTRGQQVTLSCSPISGHRSVSWYQQTPGQGLQFLFEYFSETQRNKGNFPGRFSGRQFSNSRSEMNVSTLELGDSALYLCASSPGLIDSYEQYFGPGTRLTVT.

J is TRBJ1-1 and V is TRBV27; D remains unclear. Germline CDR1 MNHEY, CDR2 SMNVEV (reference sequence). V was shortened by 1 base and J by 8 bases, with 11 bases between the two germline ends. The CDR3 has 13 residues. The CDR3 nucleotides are TGTGCCAGCAGTTTATTCAGCGGAACCGAAGCTTTCTTT. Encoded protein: CASSLFSGTEAFF.

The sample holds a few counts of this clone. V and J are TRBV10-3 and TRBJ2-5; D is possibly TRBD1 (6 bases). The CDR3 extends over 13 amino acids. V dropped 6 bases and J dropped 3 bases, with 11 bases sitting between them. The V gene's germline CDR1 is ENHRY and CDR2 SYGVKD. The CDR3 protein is CAISGQREETQYF. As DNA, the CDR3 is TGTGCCATCAGCGGACAGAGAGAAGAGACCCAGTACTTC.

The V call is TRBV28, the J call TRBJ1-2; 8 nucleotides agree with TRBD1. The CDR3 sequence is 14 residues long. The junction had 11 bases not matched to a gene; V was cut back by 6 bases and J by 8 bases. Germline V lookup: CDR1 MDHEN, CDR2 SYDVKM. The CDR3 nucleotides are TGTGCCAGCAGAGCGCCGAAGGACAGGGTGGGCTACACCTTC. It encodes CASRAPKDRVGYTF.

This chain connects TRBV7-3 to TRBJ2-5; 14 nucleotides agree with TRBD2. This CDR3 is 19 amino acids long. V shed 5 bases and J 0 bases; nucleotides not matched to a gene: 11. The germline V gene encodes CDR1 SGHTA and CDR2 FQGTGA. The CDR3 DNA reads TGTGCCAGCAGCCCGCGCGGGGGACTAGCGGGAGAGTACCAAGAGACCCAGTACTTC. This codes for CASSPRGGLAGEYQETQYF.